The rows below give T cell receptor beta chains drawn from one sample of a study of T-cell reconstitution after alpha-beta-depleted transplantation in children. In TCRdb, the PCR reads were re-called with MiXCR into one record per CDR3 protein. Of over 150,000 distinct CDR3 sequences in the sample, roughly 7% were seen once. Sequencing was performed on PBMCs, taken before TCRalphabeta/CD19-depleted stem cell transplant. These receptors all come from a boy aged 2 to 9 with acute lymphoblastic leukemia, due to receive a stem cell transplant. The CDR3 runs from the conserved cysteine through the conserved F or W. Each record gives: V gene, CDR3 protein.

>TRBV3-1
CASSQGGRNTQYF
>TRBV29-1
CSVPPSEGNSYEQYF
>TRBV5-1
CASSSGDYEQYF
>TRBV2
CASSEVGQGQQFF
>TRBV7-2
CASSQVGTRGEQYF
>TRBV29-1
CSVRGSGANVLTF
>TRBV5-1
CASRGLAGDEADTQYF
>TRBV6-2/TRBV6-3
CASSLDREDTGELFF
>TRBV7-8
CASTELAGGSEQFF
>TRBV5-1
CASSPYQPSRDEQETQYF
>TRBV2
CASRSERSYNEQFF
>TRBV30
CACTGEDTPNEQFF
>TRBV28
CASSLRAGYYEQYF
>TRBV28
CASSLGQGMNQPQHF
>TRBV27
CASTGGSGEQYF
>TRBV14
CASSLTWGLAGNEQFF
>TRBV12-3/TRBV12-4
CASSYLRIGSEQYF